The TCR beta chain described here comes from a study of blood T cell repertoires in COVID-19 (dated by TCRdb to between 2020 and 2021). In terms of the full investigation: Samples covering the acute and convalescent phases of COVID-19 were provided by collaborators in the United States, Italy and Spain. The material from the prospective study consisted of cDNA or gDNA derived from T cells, B-cell-depleted T cells, or PBMCs. Subjects who had been exposed to COVID-19, were actively infected with it, or had recovered from it provided the deeply sampled blood TCRbeta repertoires that made up the dataset. A freely available public database, intended as a resource for researchers studying the immune response to SARS-CoV-2, is where the repertoires were released. Samples came from the ongoing ImmuneRACE study (first 160 participants) plus 1,254 subjects from 6 global collaborators. Sample metadata almost always included a de-identified subject ID, COVID-19 status, age in years and sex. Where available, HLA class I and class II types were taken from metadata supplied by the sample provider and were not determined by assay-based typing.

Based on the germline V gene, the CDR1 and CDR2 sequences are SGHVS and FNYEAQ. Taken from cysteine to phenylalanine, the CDR3 has 16 residues. CDR3 DNA only is kept here, 48 bases in frame from base 1. Trimming leaves V shorter by 5 bases and J shorter by 0 bases, with the junction holding 4 bases beyond the gene matches. Results the study describes overall, beyond this receptor: The amount of clinical and demographic metadata varied by source and participant and was provided uncurated.

As concerns this clone: No antigen is known for it. No much larger clonotype is one base removed from it; base qualities were not supplied.

TCRbeta CDR3 regions were amplified from genomic DNA using the immunoSEQ Assay, a bias-controlled multiplex PCR. For the original study's pipeline: Nucleated cell counts per sample were estimated from amplification of reference gene primers within the assay. To quantify the absolute abundance of each unique TCRbeta CDR3 rearrangement, sequence reads were collapsed and filtered. Productive Simpson clonality was computed per sample as the square root of Simpson's diversity index over productive rearrangements. Drawn from immuneACCESS, this table holds only the in-frame rearrangements with V and J called that TCRdb kept. Clones are partly lost; checked studies trace under half to an unresolved V gene and leave the rest unexplained. That table furnishes V, J and clone size, whereas the DNA furnished D and trimming. In all, the sample holds 380,000 or so clones, and 81% of those were seen once. The ten largest make up more than 1% of the sample.

Collaborating institutions collected whole blood in K2EDTA tubes following their own protocols. For TCRbeta analysis, collaborators shipped samples in one of three forms: frozen whole blood, isolated PBMCs, or DNA extracted from either of those sample types. The TCR comes from a human donor with acute or convalescent COVID-19. The donor label of this sample is uncertain. The V gene is TRBV7-6 and the J gene is TRBJ2-3; TRBD2 aligns with 11 central bases. The sample comprised peripheral blood. The bases read TGTGCCAGCAGCCCTCGGACTAGCGGGAGCACAGATACGCAGTATTTT. Its protein is CASSPRTSGSTDTQYF.